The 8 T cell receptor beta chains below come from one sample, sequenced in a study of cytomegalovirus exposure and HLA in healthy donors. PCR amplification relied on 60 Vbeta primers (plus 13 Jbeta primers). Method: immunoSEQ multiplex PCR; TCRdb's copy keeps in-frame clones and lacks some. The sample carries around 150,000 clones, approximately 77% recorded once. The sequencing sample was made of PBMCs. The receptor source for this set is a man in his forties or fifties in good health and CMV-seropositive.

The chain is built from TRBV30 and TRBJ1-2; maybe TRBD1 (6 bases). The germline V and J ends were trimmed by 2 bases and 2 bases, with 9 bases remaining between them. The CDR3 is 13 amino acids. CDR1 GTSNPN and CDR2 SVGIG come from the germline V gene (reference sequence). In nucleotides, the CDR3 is TGTGCCTGGAGTCCCGGACAGAACTATGGCTACACCTTC. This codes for CAWSPGQNYGYTF.

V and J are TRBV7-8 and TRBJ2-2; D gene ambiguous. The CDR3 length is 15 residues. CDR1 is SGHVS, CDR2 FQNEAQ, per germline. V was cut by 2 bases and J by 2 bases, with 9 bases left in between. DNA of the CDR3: TGTGCCAGCAGCTTATTTAGTGGTAACACCGGGGAGCTGTTTTTT. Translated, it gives CASSLFSGNTGELFF.

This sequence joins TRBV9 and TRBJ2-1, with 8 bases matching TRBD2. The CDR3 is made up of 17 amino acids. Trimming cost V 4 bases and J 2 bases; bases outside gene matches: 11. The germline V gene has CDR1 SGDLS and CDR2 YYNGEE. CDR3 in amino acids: CASSLRRAGVPYNEQFF. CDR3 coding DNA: TGTGCCAGCAGCCTTCGACGAGCGGGGGTCCCCTACAATGAGCAGTTCTTC.

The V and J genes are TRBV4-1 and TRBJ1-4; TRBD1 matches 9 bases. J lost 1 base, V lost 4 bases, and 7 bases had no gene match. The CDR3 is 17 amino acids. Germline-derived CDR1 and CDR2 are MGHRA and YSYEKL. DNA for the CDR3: TGCGCCAGCAGCCGAAACAGGGGGCAGAAAACTAATGAAAAACTGTTTTTT. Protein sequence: CASSRNRGQKTNEKLFF.

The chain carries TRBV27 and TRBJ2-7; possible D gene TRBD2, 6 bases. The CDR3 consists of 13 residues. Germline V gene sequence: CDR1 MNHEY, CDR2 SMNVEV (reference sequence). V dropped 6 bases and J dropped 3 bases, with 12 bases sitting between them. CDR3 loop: CASSGGEDYEQYF. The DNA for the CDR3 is TGTGCCAGCAGCGGCGGGGAGGACTACGAGCAGTACTTC.

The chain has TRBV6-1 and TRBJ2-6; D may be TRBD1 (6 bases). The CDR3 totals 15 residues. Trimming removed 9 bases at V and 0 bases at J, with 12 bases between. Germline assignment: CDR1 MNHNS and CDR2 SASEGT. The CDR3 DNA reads TGTGCCAGTACAGGACAGCTCTCTGGGGCCAACGTCCTGACTTTC. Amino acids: CASTGQLSGANVLTF.

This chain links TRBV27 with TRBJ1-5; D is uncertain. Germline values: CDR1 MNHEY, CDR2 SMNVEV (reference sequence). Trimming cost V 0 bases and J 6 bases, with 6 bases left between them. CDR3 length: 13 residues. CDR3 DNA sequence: TGTGCCAGCAGTTTATCCCGAGTTCAGCCCCAGCATTTT. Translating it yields CASSLSRVQPQHF.

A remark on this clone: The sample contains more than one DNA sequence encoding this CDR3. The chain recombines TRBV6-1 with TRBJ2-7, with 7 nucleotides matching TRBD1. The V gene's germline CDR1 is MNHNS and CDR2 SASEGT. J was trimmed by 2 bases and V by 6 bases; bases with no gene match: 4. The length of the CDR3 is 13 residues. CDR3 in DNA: TGTGCCAGCAGGCCGACAGGGCCCTACGAGCAGTACTTC. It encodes CASRPTGPYEQYF.